The T cell receptor (beta chain) under discussion was sequenced for a study of blood T cell repertoires in COVID-19. About the research overall: Researchers got acute and convalescent COVID-19 samples from the United States, Italy and Spain. The cDNA or gDNA used as material had been derived from T cells, B-cell-depleted T cells, or PBMCs.

Per the germline V gene, CDR1 is ENHRY and CDR2 is SYGVKD. The CDR3 sequence is 15 residues long. V gave up 10 bases and J gave up 4 bases; unmatched junction bases: 9. In the source study's methods: Estimates of nucleated cell counts were drawn from the amplification of reference gene primers. Repertoires were generated with immunoSEQ multiplex PCR, while TCRdb's copy carries only in-frame clones and drops some. V and J calls and clone size come straight from that table; D and trimming were deduced from the DNA. The table records some 300,000 clones, about 87% of them present only once. Only a few counts were recorded for this clone.

The receptor was derived from a woman aged 25 to 39 who had recovered from COVID-19. The sample consisted of peripheral blood. This chain uses TRBV10-3 with TRBJ2-2; 10 nucleotides align to TRBD1. This CDR3 is CATLPGQGTTGELFF. CDR3 in DNA: TGTGCCACCTTACCGGGACAGGGGACCACCGGGGAGCTGTTTTTT.